The 12 T cell receptor beta chains presented below share a single source sample, sequenced in a study of blood T cell repertoires in COVID-19 (dated by TCRdb to the early 2020s). The receptor library was made with the immunoSEQ multiplex PCR assay. The table was pulled from immuneACCESS by TCRdb, which kept in-frame rearrangements only. Such tables lose some clones; where checked, under half of the loss comes from unresolved V genes, and the rest has no known cause. This sample comprises around 450,000 clones, approximately 86% of them detected only once. The ten largest account for around 0.64% of the sample. Sequencing input: PBMCs or T cells enriched from blood (not recorded which). The receptors shown here come from a woman younger than 30 who had recovered from COVID-19.

This rearrangement joins TRBV19 to TRBJ2-7, with 11 bases that match TRBD1. Per the germline V gene, CDR1 is LNHDA and CDR2 is SQIVND (reference sequence). Trimming removed 5 bases from V and 4 bases from J; junction bases left unmatched: 4. This CDR3 is built from 14 residues. The CDR3 nucleotides read TGTGCCAGTAGTTCCGGGACAGGGGGATACGAGCAGTACTTC. Translated: CASSSGTGGYEQYF.

This chain links TRBV5-6 with TRBJ2-5, with TRBD2 matching over 8 bases. With V trimmed by 2 bases and J by 5 bases, 14 bases remained unmatched. There are 17 residues in the CDR3. Per germline, CDR1 SGHDT and CDR2 YYEEEE. For the CDR3, the DNA is TGTGCCAGCAGCTTTTTCTCCACCGGGACTAGTTGGGAGACCCAGTACTTC. It yields the protein CASSFFSTGTSWETQYF.

V and J are TRBV3-1 (or the pseudogene TRBV3-2) and TRBJ1-3, with D perhaps TRBD1 (5 bases). Trimming cost V 5 bases and J 0 bases, with 11 bases left between them. The CDR3 consists of 15 residues. Looked up from germline, CDR1 is LGHDT and CDR2 is YNNKEL (reference sequence). CDR3 residues: CASSGDFGSGNTIYF. In DNA, the CDR3 is TGTGCCAGCAGCGGGGACTTTGGCTCTGGAAACACCATATATTTT.

The V gene is TRBV11-2, the J gene TRBJ1-1; D gene unclear. The germline V gene encodes CDR1 SGHAT and CDR2 FQNNGV. V lost 7 bases to trimming and J lost 4 bases, with 10 bases between them. The CDR3 covers 12 residues. The CDR3 spells CASTPRGTEAFF. DNA for the CDR3: TGTGCCAGCACCCCCCGGGGCACTGAAGCTTTCTTT. Variable domain in full (rest from reference TRBV11-2 and TRBJ1-1): EAGVAQSPRYKIIEKRQSVAFWCNPISGHATLYWYQQILGQGPKLLIQFQNNGVVDDSQLPKDRFSAERLKGVDSTLKIQPAKLEDSAVYLCASTPRGTEAFFGQGTRLTVV.

This chain joins TRBV4-1 and TRBJ2-5, with D perhaps matching TRBD1 (6 bases). Germline V CDR1 and CDR2: MGHRA, YSYEKL. The CDR3 covers 15 residues. The V and J ends lost 3 bases and 4 bases respectively, with 15 bases between them. CDR3 region: CASSHLQGLRETQYF. The CDR3 bases are TGCGCCAGCAGCCACTTACAGGGCCTACGAGAGACCCAGTACTTC.

V usage is TRBV19 and J usage is TRBJ2-1, with D hard to call. This CDR3 contains 14 residues. The V and J ends lost 0 bases and 8 bases respectively, with 11 bases between them. Germline assignment: CDR1 LNHDA and CDR2 SQIVND (reference sequence). The CDR3 loop reads CASSIDPYVHEQFF. The DNA of the CDR3 is TGTGCCAGTAGTATAGACCCCTACGTACATGAGCAGTTCTTC.

This chain connects TRBV6-6 to TRBJ2-1; 7 nucleotides line up with TRBD1. V trimming: 6 bases; J trimming: 6 bases; junction bases outside the gene matches: 14. This CDR3 has 16 amino acids. Germline V CDR1 and CDR2: MNHNY, SVGAGI (reference sequence). CDR3 nucleotides: TGTGCCAGCAGCCCCCACGGACAGGATGGATTCAATGAGCAGTTCTTC. Encoded protein: CASSPHGQDGFNEQFF.

The gene calls are TRBV10-3 and TRBJ2-3, with TRBD2 identical over 11 bases. There are 15 residues in the CDR3. V shed 10 bases and J 2 bases; nucleotides not matched to a gene: 8. Germline loops: CDR1 ENHRY, CDR2 SYGVKD. The CDR3 is CATKGTSGSTDTQYF. Written as DNA, the CDR3 is TGTGCCACCAAGGGGACTAGCGGATCCACAGATACGCAGTATTTT.

The rearrangement joins TRBV3-1 (or the pseudogene TRBV3-2) to TRBJ2-7, with D possibly being TRBD2 (6 bases). The length of the CDR3 is 15 residues. Trimming removed 3 bases from V and 7 bases from J, with 19 bases in between. The germline CDR1 and CDR2 sequences are LGHDT and YNNKEL (reference sequence). CDR3 DNA: TGTGCCAGCAGCCACCTCACTAGCAGCCTAAGAGAGCAGTACTTC. It is translated as CASSHLTSSLREQYF.

The CDR3 sequence is CASSLGGDREAFF. The CDR3 DNA sequence: TGTGCCAGCAGTTTAGGGGGAGATCGTGAAGCTTTCTTT. The V gene is TRBV12-3 or TRBV12-4, the J gene TRBJ1-1; D gene unclear. Trimming stripped 1 base from V and 7 bases from J, with 10 bases between. The CDR3 is 13 residues long.

The table lists this clone with a few counts. This chain joins TRBV30 and TRBJ1-5; D is perhaps TRBD1 (6 bases). V lost 6 bases to trimming and J lost 3 bases, with 12 bases between them. The CDR3 totals 13 residues. CDR1 and CDR2 from the germline V gene are GTSNPN and SVGIG (reference sequence). The CDR3 DNA sequence: TGTGCCTGCACACGGGACAACAATCAGCCCCAGCATTTT. Translating gives CACTRDNNQPQHF.

The V and J genes are TRBV5-1 and TRBJ2-2, with TRBD1 matching over 9 bases. The CDR3 runs 15 residues. Germline CDR1 reads SGHRS; CDR2 reads YFSETQ. V was pared by 3 bases and J by 5 bases, with 5 bases of the junction left unmatched. Written as DNA, the CDR3 is TGCGCCAGCAGCTCCGGACAGGGGTATACCGGGGAGCTGTTTTTT. This codes for CASSSGQGYTGELFF.